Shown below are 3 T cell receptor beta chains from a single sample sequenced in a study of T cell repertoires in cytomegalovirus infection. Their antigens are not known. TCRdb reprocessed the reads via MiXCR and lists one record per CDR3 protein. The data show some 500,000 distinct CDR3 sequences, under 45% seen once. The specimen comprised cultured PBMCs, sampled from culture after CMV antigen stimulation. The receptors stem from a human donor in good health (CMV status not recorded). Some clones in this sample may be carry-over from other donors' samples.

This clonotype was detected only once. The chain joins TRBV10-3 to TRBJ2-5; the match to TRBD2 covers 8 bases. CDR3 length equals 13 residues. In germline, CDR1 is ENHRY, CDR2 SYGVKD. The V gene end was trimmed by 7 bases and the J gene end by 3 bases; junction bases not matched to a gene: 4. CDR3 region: CAIKGLAEETQYF. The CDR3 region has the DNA TGTGCCATCAAAGGACTAGCCGAAGAGACCCAGTACTTC.

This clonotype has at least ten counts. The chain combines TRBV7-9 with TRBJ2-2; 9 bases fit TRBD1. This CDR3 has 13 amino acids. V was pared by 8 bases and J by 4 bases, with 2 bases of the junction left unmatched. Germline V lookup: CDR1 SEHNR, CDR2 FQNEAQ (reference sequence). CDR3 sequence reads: CASGDRVTGELFF. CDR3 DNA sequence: TGTGCCAGCGGGGACAGGGTCACCGGGGAGCTGTTTTTT.

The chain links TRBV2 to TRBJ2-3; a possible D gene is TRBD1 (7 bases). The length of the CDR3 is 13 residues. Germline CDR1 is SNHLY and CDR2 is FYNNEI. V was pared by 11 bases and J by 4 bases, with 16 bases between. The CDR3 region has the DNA TGTGCCTCCTGGCGGGACAGATCAGATACGCAGTATTTT. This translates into CASWRDRSDTQYF.